This passage covers 16 T cell receptor beta chains from one sample sequenced in a study of shared clonotypes between healthy human individuals. TCRdb's table, derived via immunoSEQ multiplex PCR, lists solely in-frame clones and lacks some. This table holds about 1.4 million clones, roughly 95% found once. Source material: naive CD4+ T cells sorted from blood. Subset of the sample: CD45RA+ positively selected. The receptors shown here come from a man in his thirties or forties in good health.

This chain joins TRBV19 and TRBJ1-4; TRBD1 might be the D (5 bases). This CDR3 region has 15 residues. Germline CDR1 LNHDA, CDR2 SQIVND (reference sequence). V gave up 7 bases and J gave up 2 bases, with 14 bases separating them. DNA of the CDR3: TGTGCCAGTAAACCCGGGGGAGGGACTAATGAAAAACTGTTTTTT. Its protein is CASKPGGGTNEKLFF.

CDR3 nucleotides: TGTGCCAGCAGCTTAGGGCCATACCTGAACACTGAAGCTTTCTTT. This encodes CASSLGPYLNTEAFF. The V and J genes are TRBV11-2 and TRBJ1-1, with unresolved D. This CDR3 region has 15 residues. Trimming cost V 1 base and J 0 bases, with 9 bases left between them. Germline CDR1 is SGHAT and CDR2 is FQNNGV.

This clone was seen only once. The J gene is TRBJ1-2, the V gene TRBV7-2; 9 bases match TRBD1. The CDR3 consists of 15 residues. Germline CDR1 SGHTA, CDR2 FQGNSA. The V segment lost 5 bases and the J segment 7 bases; nucleotides outside the gene matches: 11. CDR3 DNA sequence: TGTGCCAGCAGCACGCCCGTAGGGACAGGGCTTGGCTACACCTTC. Residues: CASSTPVGTGLGYTF.

The V and J genes are TRBV29-1 and TRBJ2-7; TRBD1 is a possible D gene (5 bases). With 7 bases removed from V and 3 bases from J, the gap between germline ends came to 10 bases. This CDR3 has 11 amino acids. CDR1 is SQVTM and CDR2 is ANQGSEA in the germline V gene. The CDR3 sequence is CSGQTVYEQYF. CDR3 bases: TGCAGCGGCCAGACAGTCTACGAGCAGTACTTC.

V is TRBV11-2 and J is TRBJ2-7; no firm D call. From germline, CDR1 is SGHAT and CDR2 FQNNGV. Trimming shortened V by 1 base and J by 3 bases, and 10 bases separated the two germline ends. CDR3 length equals 14 residues. The CDR3: CASSLVGKDYEQYF. For the CDR3, the DNA is TGTGCCAGCAGCTTAGTTGGGAAAGACTACGAGCAGTACTTC.

The chain recombines TRBV6-6 with TRBJ1-1; D gene ambiguous. Looked up from germline, CDR1 is MNHNY and CDR2 is SVGAGI (reference sequence). The CDR3 sequence is 14 residues long. V lost 2 bases to trimming and J lost 1 base, with 8 bases between them. The CDR3 DNA follows: TGTGCCAGCAGTTACCCCCCCCAGAACACTGAAGCTTTCTTT. This encodes CASSYPPQNTEAFF.

The chain is built from TRBV19 and TRBJ1-1; TRBD1 aligns across 10 bases. J gave up 10 bases and V 3 bases, and 2 bases lay outside the gene matches. The CDR3 runs 12 residues. CDR1 is LNHDA, CDR2 SQIVND, per germline (reference sequence). The CDR3, as DNA: TGTGCCAGTAGTATGGACAGGGGGACAGCTTTCTTT. This sequence encodes CASSMDRGTAFF.

V usage is TRBV12-5 and J usage is TRBJ1-1, with 7 nucleotides matching TRBD1. The germline V gene has CDR1 LGHNT and CDR2 FRNRAP. The length of the CDR3 is 14 residues. With 5 bases clipped from V and 2 bases from J, the junction kept 5 bases outside the gene matches. In DNA form, the CDR3 reads TGTGCTAGTGGTGGGGGACAGCTAAACACTGAAGCTTTCTTT. It translates to CASGGGQLNTEAFF. Based on the CDR3 plus reference TRBV12-5 and TRBJ1-1, the full variable domain is DARVTQTPRHKVTEMGQEVTMRCQPILGHNTVFWYRQTMMQGLELLAYFRNRAPLDDSGMPKDRFSAEMPDATLATLKIQPSEPRDSAVYFCASGGGQLNTEAFFGQGTRLTVV.

This rearrangement joins TRBV5-4 to TRBJ2-7, with TRBD1 matching over 7 bases. CDR1 and CDR2 from the germline V gene are SGHNT and YYREEE (reference sequence). Unmatched junction bases numbered 6, after V lost 3 bases and J lost 3 bases. This CDR3 contains 14 residues. CDR3 loop: CASSSRTGGYEQYF. The CDR3 region has the DNA TGTGCCAGCAGCTCTAGGACAGGTGGCTACGAGCAGTACTTC.

The genes are TRBV7-6 and TRBJ2-7, with 9 bases lining up with TRBD2. Germline-derived CDR1 and CDR2 are SGHVS and FNYEAQ. Unmatched junction bases numbered 10, after V lost 8 bases and J lost 5 bases. CDR3 size: 14 residues. The CDR3 DNA reads TGTGCCAGCTCTATTTTGCGGGAGGGCCACGAGCAGTACTTC. Its translation: CASSILREGHEQYF.

The chain has TRBV5-5 and TRBJ1-5, with a tentative D call TRBD1 (6 bases). The CDR3 extends over 16 amino acids. From germline, CDR1 is SGHKS and CDR2 YYEKEE (reference sequence). Trimming took 4 bases from V and 4 from J, leaving 18 bases between them. Here the CDR3 reads CASSPNYMGANQPQHF. CDR3 in DNA: TGTGCCAGCAGCCCAAATTATATGGGGGCGAATCAGCCCCAGCATTTT.

The CDR3 here is CASSLAVGGGSGAYEQYF. For the CDR3, the DNA is TGTGCCAGCAGCTTAGCGGTCGGAGGGGGATCTGGGGCCTACGAGCAGTACTTC. The V gene is TRBV7-6, the J gene TRBJ2-7, with D possibly called TRBD1 or TRBD2 (6 bases each). The CDR3 runs to 18 residues. V gave up 0 bases and J gave up 2 bases, with 20 bases separating them. Germline V CDR1 and CDR2: SGHVS, FNYEAQ.

CDR3 sequence: CASSPRLGDAPQETQYF. The CDR3 nucleotides are TGTGCCAGCAGCCCTCGACTAGGGGACGCGCCCCAAGAGACCCAGTACTTC. The gene calls are TRBV9 and TRBJ2-5, with D perhaps TRBD2 (6 bases). The V gene's germline CDR1 is SGDLS and CDR2 YYNGEE. V shed 4 bases and J shed 1 base, with 20 bases lying between them. CDR3 size: 17 residues.

The V and J genes are TRBV28 and TRBJ2-2; D unresolved. The V gene lost 4 bases and the J gene lost 13 bases, with 10 bases spanning the gap. The CDR3 length is 11 residues. The germline gives CDR1 MDHEN, CDR2 SYDVKM. CDR3 in amino acids: CASSSGFALFF. For the CDR3, the DNA is TGTGCCAGCAGTTCAGGTTTCGCGCTGTTTTTT.

The chain joins TRBV10-2 to TRBJ2-7; weak D call: TRBD2 (6 bases). The CDR3 sequence is 15 residues long. Per germline, CDR1 WSHSY and CDR2 SAAADI. Trimming pared 6 bases from V and 5 bases from J, leaving 20 bases between. Written as DNA, the CDR3 is TGCGCCAGCAGGATATCGGGTGGTAGCGGAAACGAGCAGTACTTC. This encodes CASRISGGSGNEQYF.

This sequence joins TRBV2 and TRBJ2-1; a weak D match, TRBD2 (7 bases). This CDR3 is 16 amino acids long. V was cut by 9 bases and J by 0 bases, with 18 bases left in between. CDR1 is SNHLY and CDR2 is FYNNEI in the germline V gene. CDR3 protein: CARGGREWFSYNEQFF. For the CDR3, the DNA is TGTGCCAGAGGGGGGCGGGAGTGGTTCTCCTACAATGAGCAGTTCTTC.